A selection of T cell receptor beta chains follows, all from one sample in a study of response to subunit inactivated influenza vaccine. TCRdb re-called the RT-PCR reads with MiXCR, one entry per CDR3 protein. The repertoire holds a few hundred thousand distinct CDR3 sequences, 11% seen once, with roughly 9.6% in the top ten. This sample also appeared in a second study, on T cells expressing NK-cell markers.

Sequenced material: PBMCs from blood, taken on the day of vaccination. Receptor source: a man between 50 and 59 years old who received an inactivated influenza vaccine. CDR3s include the opening cysteine and the closing phenylalanine or tryptophan. D genes are given only for firm matches. Not all rows give a size; the values are once, few, many and, for expanded clones, a class.

D gene	J gene	clone size	V gene	CDR3 protein	CDR3 DNA
TRBD2	TRBJ2-1	.	TRBV11-2	CASRGLAGGPYNEQFF	TGTGCCAGCAGGGGACTAGCGGGGGGGCCATACAATGAGCAGTTCTTC
.	TRBJ2-4	.	TRBV20-1	CSAPTPGVNIQYF	TGCAGTGCCCCTACTCCAGGAGTGAACATTCAGTACTTC
TRBD1	TRBJ2-1	.	TRBV7-2	CASSPKPWTGDNEQFF	TGTGCCAGCAGCCCCAAACCGTGGACAGGGGACAATGAGCAGTTCTTC
TRBD1	TRBJ2-5	few	TRBV12-3/TRBV12-4	CASSRTGGPETQYF	TGTGCCAGCAGTCGGACAGGGGGACCAGAGACCCAGTACTTC
TRBD1	TRBJ1-1	few	TRBV10-3	CAITPTGDSNTEAFF	TGTGCCATCACCCCGACAGGGGACTCGAACACTGAAGCTTTCTTT
TRBD1	TRBJ2-7	.	TRBV4-3	CASSQGPGQGRYEQYF	TGCGCCAGCAGCCAGGGCCCGGGACAGGGCCGTTACGAGCAGTACTTC
.	TRBJ1-6	few	TRBV15	CATSMGYPGNSPLHF	TGTGCCACCAGCATGGGTTACCCGGGGAATTCACCCCTCCACTTT
TRBD2	TRBJ2-1	.	TRBV7-9	CASSPTSGDTYNEQFF	TGTGCCAGCAGCCCAACTAGCGGGGATACTTACAATGAGCAGTTCTTC
.	TRBJ1-2	.	TRBV20-1	CSASLLKNYGYTF	TGCAGTGCTAGTTTACTGAAGAACTATGGCTACACCTTC
.	TRBJ2-3	.	TRBV21-1	CAGSPSGDPDTQYF	TGTGCCGGCAGCCCCAGCGGGGATCCAGATACGCAGTATTTT
.	TRBJ2-6	many	TRBV12-3/TRBV12-4	CASSDSSGANVLTF	TGTGCCAGCAGTGACAGCTCTGGGGCCAACGTCCTGACTTTC
TRBD2	TRBJ2-3	few	TRBV12-3/TRBV12-4	CASSFRRLAGRTDTQYF	TGTGCCAGCAGTTTCCGTCGACTAGCGGGGCGTACAGATACGCAGTATTTT
.	TRBJ1-5	many	TRBV9	CASSVAAGAGQPQHF	TGTGCCAGCAGCGTAGCTGCGGGGGCAGGACAGCCCCAGCATTTT
TRBD2	TRBJ2-3	few	TRBV2	CASSEDASGTLLTDTQYF	TGTGCCAGCAGTGAAGACGCTAGCGGGACCCTTTTGACAGATACGCAGTATTTT
TRBD1	TRBJ2-2	.	TRBV20-1	CSAKGQGWTGELFF	TGCAGTGCTAAGGGACAGGGATGGACCGGGGAGCTGTTTTTT
TRBD2	TRBJ2-1	few	TRBV15	CATSRAFLAGGYNEQFF	TGTGCCACCAGCAGAGCCTTTTTAGCGGGAGGTTACAATGAGCAGTTCTTC
.	TRBJ1-1	few	TRBV7-2	CASSLHGRGEAFF	TGTGCCAGCAGCCTACATGGGAGGGGGGAAGCTTTCTTT
.	TRBJ2-2	.	TRBV5-1	CATREGTAILNTGELFF	TGCGCCACCAGGGAGGGGACAGCCATACTGAACACCGGGGAGCTGTTTTTT
.	TRBJ2-3	many	TRBV4-3	CASSPRDGRDTDTQYF	TGCGCCAGCAGCCCAAGGGACGGACGGGACACAGATACGCAGTATTTT
TRBD2	TRBJ2-7	.	TRBV5-5	CASSLVPGRGDPYEQYF	TGTGCCAGCAGCTTGGTCCCAGGGAGGGGCGACCCCTACGAGCAGTACTTC
.	TRBJ1-4	few	TRBV6-1	CASSRYREQATNEKLFF	TGTGCCAGCAGTCGGTACCGAGAACAGGCAACTAATGAAAAACTGTTTTTT
.	TRBJ2-1	.	TRBV20-1	CSARENTSRDRRYNEQFF	TGCAGTGCTAGAGAGAACACTAGCAGAGACAGAAGATACAATGAGCAGTTCTTC
.	TRBJ1-2	few	TRBV5-1	CASGNRDGYTF	TGCGCCAGCGGAAACAGGGATGGCTACACCTTC
TRBD1	TRBJ2-2	few	TRBV5-1	CASSLRTGGSTGELFF	TGCGCCAGCAGCTTGCGGACAGGGGGTAGCACCGGGGAGCTGTTTTTT
.	TRBJ1-1	few	TRBV11-2	CASTLDGRGRNTEAFF	TGTGCCAGCACCTTGGACGGGCGGGGGCGTAACACTGAAGCTTTCTTT
.	TRBJ1-2	few	TRBV12-3/TRBV12-4	CASSQTGVQNYGYTF	TGTGCCAGCAGTCAGACAGGAGTCCAAAACTATGGCTACACCTTC
TRBD2	TRBJ2-3	many	TRBV7-9	CASSPALAGLRADTQYF	TGTGCCAGCAGCCCTGCCCTAGCGGGATTGAGGGCAGATACGCAGTATTTT
.	TRBJ2-7	few	TRBV5-1	CASSATGIYEQYF	TGCGCCAGCAGCGCCACAGGGATCTACGAGCAGTACTTC
TRBD1	TRBJ2-7	.	TRBV20-1	CSAPRPGQGIYEQYF	TGCAGTGCTCCCCGGCCGGGACAGGGAATCTACGAGCAGTACTTC
TRBD1	TRBJ2-3	.	TRBV27	CASRQGIYTDTQYF	TGTGCCAGCAGACAGGGGATTTACACAGATACGCAGTATTTT
.	TRBJ1-4	.	TRBV5-1	CASSPGTPATNEKLFF	TGCGCCAGCAGCCCCGGGACTCCCGCAACTAATGAAAAACTGTTTTTT
.	TRBJ2-7	few	TRBV4-1	CASSQDRGDSYEQYF	TGCGCCAGCAGCCAAGATCGAGGGGACTCCTACGAGCAGTACTTC
TRBD2	TRBJ2-7	few	TRBV28	CASSSPPGGGSYEQYF	TGTGCCAGCAGTTCCCCCCCGGGCGGGGGGAGTTACGAGCAGTACTTC
.	TRBJ2-7	.	TRBV27	CASSSGVLNEQYF	TGTGCCAGCAGTTCCGGTGTCCTCAACGAGCAGTACTTC
.	TRBJ2-2	.	TRBV6-4	CASSEEGNTGELFF	TGTGCCAGCAGTGAAGAGGGCAACACCGGGGAGCTGTTTTTT
.	TRBJ2-1	.	TRBV11-1	CASSPSQGGVENEQFF	TGTGCCAGCAGCCCAAGTCAGGGTGGTGTGGAAAATGAGCAGTTCTTC
.	TRBJ2-5	.	TRBV9	CASSSNPLVSKETQYF	TGTGCCAGCAGCTCCAATCCCCTGGTATCGAAAGAGACCCAGTACTTC
.	TRBJ2-7	many	TRBV4-1	CASSQAVFSLRTYEQYF	TGCGCCAGCAGCCAGGCGGTCTTTTCGCTCAGAACCTACGAGCAGTACTTC
TRBD1	TRBJ2-1	few	TRBV29-1	CSDIQGAGEQFF	TGCAGCGACATTCAGGGGGCAGGTGAGCAGTTCTTC
TRBD2	TRBJ2-1	.	TRBV5-1	CASKASSGRNEQFF	TGCGCCAGCAAGGCGTCTAGCGGGAGGAATGAGCAGTTCTTC
TRBD1	TRBJ2-1	few	TRBV5-1	CASSPGTANEQFF	TGCGCCAGCAGCCCCGGGACAGCTAATGAGCAGTTCTTC
TRBD1	TRBJ2-5	.	TRBV7-2	CASSSQTGGGETQYF	TGTGCCAGCAGCTCCCAGACAGGGGGCGGAGAGACCCAGTACTTC
.	TRBJ2-5	.	TRBV6-4	CASSDPDKPQETQYF	TGTGCCAGCAGTGACCCCGATAAACCCCAAGAGACCCAGTACTTC
TRBD1	TRBJ1-6	.	TRBV10-3	CAIVRDRGSPLHF	TGTGCCATAGTCCGGGACAGGGGTTCACCCCTCCACTTT
.	TRBJ2-7	.	TRBV5-6	CASSLAGPPSYEQYF	TGTGCCAGCAGCTTGGCCGGGCCGCCGTCCTACGAGCAGTACTTC
TRBD1	TRBJ2-6	.	TRBV11-1	CASSFAVGQGVLGANVLTF	TGTGCCAGCAGCTTCGCCGTCGGGCAGGGGGTGTTGGGGGCCAACGTCCTGACTTTC
TRBD2	TRBJ2-5	.	TRBV5-1	CASSLAAGGVETQYF	TGCGCCAGCAGCTTGGCTGCGGGAGGGGTAGAGACCCAGTACTTC
.	TRBJ2-2	.	TRBV12-3/TRBV12-4	CASSLPWWTDDFPNTGELFF	TGTGCCAGCAGCTTGCCGTGGTGGACAGACGATTTTCCGAACACCGGGGAGCTGTTTTTT
.	TRBJ1-1	.	TRBV28	CASRRELVMNTEAFF	TGTGCCAGCAGGCGAGAGTTGGTCATGAACACTGAAGCTTTCTTT
TRBD1	TRBJ1-2	few	TRBV5-1	CASSLEGDRGSDYTF	TGCGCCAGCAGCTTGGAAGGGGACAGGGGATCCGACTACACCTTC
.	TRBJ2-1	few	TRBV5-6	CASSLVAEQFF	TGTGCCAGCAGCCTAGTAGCGGAGCAGTTCTTC
.	TRBJ2-3	few	TRBV24-1	CATSDRGGVTDTQYF	TGTGCCACCAGTGACCGCGGCGGGGTCACAGATACGCAGTATTTT
TRBD1	TRBJ1-1	many	TRBV30	CAWTPGAGGMPEAFF	TGTGCCTGGACCCCTGGGGCAGGGGGTATGCCTGAAGCTTTCTTT
TRBD1	TRBJ1-4	few	TRBV7-9	CASSLTDRGHEKLFF	TGTGCCAGCAGCCTCACGGACAGGGGGCACGAAAAACTGTTTTTT
.	TRBJ2-1	.	TRBV20-1	CSASAGGTVKRYNEQFF	TGCAGTGCTAGTGCCGGGGGCACAGTCAAACGGTACAATGAGCAGTTCTTC
.	TRBJ2-1	.	TRBV4-1	CASSRRDSSSYNEQFF	TGCGCCAGCAGTCGCCGGGATTCCAGCTCCTACAATGAGCAGTTCTTC
TRBD2	TRBJ2-5	few	TRBV12-3/TRBV12-4	CASSFSLAGETQYF	TGTGCCAGCAGTTTTTCACTAGCGGGGGAGACCCAGTACTTC